This is a list of T cell receptor beta chains from one sample in a study of blood T cell repertoires in COVID-19. Profiled with immunoSEQ multiplex PCR; TCRdb holds only in-frame clones, not every one. This table has about 79,000 clones, roughly 91% appearing once. Material: peripheral blood. Source of these receptors: a man in his sixties or seventies with active or convalescent COVID-19. CDR3s include the opening cysteine and the closing phenylalanine or tryptophan. Each record gives: V gene, D gene, clone size, J gene, CDR3 protein, CDR3 DNA. The D gene is left open where the match is weak. Expanded clones get a size class; other rows say once, few or many, or leave the size out.

V gene: TRBV3-1/TRBV3-2; D gene: .; clone size: .; J gene: TRBJ2-2; CDR3 protein: CASSSRISGELFF; CDR3 DNA: TGTGCCAGCAGCTCCAGGATTTCCGGGGAGCTGTTTTTT
V gene: TRBV5-1; D gene: TRBD1; clone size: .; J gene: TRBJ2-2; CDR3 protein: CASSSQGARTGELFF; CDR3 DNA: TGCGCCAGCAGCTCGCAGGGGGCGAGGACCGGGGAGCTGTTTTTT
V gene: TRBV5-5; D gene: .; clone size: .; J gene: TRBJ1-2; CDR3 protein: CASSGNRWANYGYTF; CDR3 DNA: TGTGCCAGCAGCGGTAACAGATGGGCTAACTATGGCTACACCTTC
V gene: TRBV27; D gene: .; clone size: .; J gene: TRBJ2-3; CDR3 protein: CASSPLGGPDTQYF; CDR3 DNA: TGTGCCAGCAGCCCGCTCGGCGGTCCGGATACGCAGTATTTT
V gene: TRBV28; D gene: .; clone size: .; J gene: TRBJ1-1; CDR3 protein: CASSSPPLGDTEAFF; CDR3 DNA: TGTGCCAGCAGTTCACCTCCTCTAGGGGACACTGAAGCTTTCTTT
V gene: TRBV5-5; D gene: TRBD1; clone size: .; J gene: TRBJ2-2; CDR3 protein: CASSQTGIYTGELFF; CDR3 DNA: TGTGCCAGCAGCCAGACAGGGATTTACACCGGGGAGCTGTTTTTT
V gene: TRBV5-1; D gene: .; clone size: few; J gene: TRBJ1-1; CDR3 protein: CASSRHDAGNTEAFF; CDR3 DNA: TGCGCCAGCAGCCGCCACGATGCGGGGAACACTGAAGCTTTCTTT
V gene: TRBV2; D gene: TRBD1; clone size: once; J gene: TRBJ2-5; CDR3 protein: CARDRGRETQYF; CDR3 DNA: TGTGCCAGAGACAGGGGGCGAGAGACCCAGTACTTC
V gene: TRBV27; D gene: TRBD1; clone size: .; J gene: TRBJ2-2; CDR3 protein: CASSLFGQGLIRELFF; CDR3 DNA: TGTGCCAGCAGTTTGTTTGGACAGGGGTTGATCAGGGAGCTGTTTTTT
V gene: TRBV7-9; D gene: TRBD2; clone size: .; J gene: TRBJ2-2; CDR3 protein: CASNGGSTGELFF; CDR3 DNA: TGTGCCAGCAATGGCGGGAGCACCGGGGAGCTGTTTTTT
V gene: TRBV6-5; D gene: .; clone size: .; J gene: TRBJ1-1; CDR3 protein: CASSYPGWTEAFF; CDR3 DNA: TGTGCCAGCAGTTACCCGGGATGGACTGAAGCTTTCTTT
V gene: TRBV10-3; D gene: TRBD2; clone size: .; J gene: TRBJ2-1; CDR3 protein: CAISEAGVSYNEQFF; CDR3 DNA: TGTGCCATCAGTGAAGCGGGAGTTTCCTACAATGAGCAGTTCTTC